This T cell receptor (beta chain) was sequenced for a study of shared clonotypes between healthy human individuals (TCRdb year 2020). About the study as a whole: A few men and two women, aged 18 to 49 years, made up the cohort. For each donor, three plates each were used for CD4 naive and CD4 memory, two plates were used for CD8 naive, and one plate was used for CD8 memory. Blood TCR repertoires of five healthy adults were deeply sequenced to estimate repertoire size and the extent of clonotype sharing between individuals. To increase sequencing depth and limit assay-specific biases, different laboratories used diverse techniques to prepare libraries and sequence TCR repertoires. Leukapheresis yielded between about 0.85 and 9 billion PBMCs per donor. Study-wide conclusions, independent of this receptor: Naive subsets generally had larger estimated clonotype richness than memory subsets. Because the study included only a small number of donors, the genetic and exposure-history diversity represented was limited. Higher generation probabilities were observed for clonotypes shared by all four sorted-subset donors than for non-shared clonotypes. Rarefaction of sorted-subset datasets indicated incomplete sequencing despite the large sequencing depth. Sampling was limited to blood, and TCR repertoires in tissue likely differ from TCR repertoires in blood. Roughly 5% of naive CD4, 3.5% of naive CD8, about 2.5% of memory CD4, and roughly 0.4% of memory CD8 clonotypes were shared across several donors. Pairwise subsampling led to the expectation that sequencing depth would affect the degree of clonotype sharing among donors.

Using the deep immunoSEQ assay, TCR CDR3 regions were amplified from genomic DNA by multiplex PCR. Genomic DNA extracted from each cell subset was distributed evenly over all wells of several immunoSEQ 96-well plates, and each plate served as one replicate. For sorted subsets, approximately 0.2 ug of genomic DNA, equivalent to 30,000 or so T cell genomes, went into each replicate PCR. Purified libraries were measured with a Qubit 3.0 fluorometer, size-checked on a Bioanalyzer 2100, and measured again with the KAPA Library Quantification kit. A separate single-read 150-cycle Illumina NextSeq 550 flow cell was used to sequence each immunoSEQ 96-well plate. The authors processed their data as follows. Because only junctional sequences without quality scores were contained in the immunoSEQ output, filtering matching that applied to full-length reads could not be performed. To assign V/J genes and CDR3, sequences were annotated against IMGT germline references using PyIR, a Python wrapper for IgBLAST v1.9. Reads were filtered out if the reads had weak V/J assignments (E-value above 1e-6), no CDR3, stop codons, out-of-frame junctions, or ambiguous translated residues. V3J clonotypes were defined as sequences sharing the same inferred V gene, J gene, and CDR3 amino acid sequence. The percentage overlap between two repertoires was calculated by dividing the number of shared unique clonotypes by the size of the smaller repertoire. RTK rarefaction, the Chao1 estimator, and Recon v2.1 estimates of unobserved clonotypes were used to assess repertoire richness. OLGA was used to compute generation probabilities for all TCRbeta clonotypes that the gDNA method yielded from a handful of donors. The source is immuneACCESS, and TCRdb retained only in-frame sequences with V and J called. Part of the clones is not carried over; for the studies checked, unresolved V genes explain less than half of this, and the remainder is unexplained. V, J and clone size are those of that table, while D and trimming were read from the DNA. This sample is represented by millions of clones; over 85% of them were singletons. The top ten constitute more than 0.1% of the sample.

With respect to this clone: This receptor's antigen is unknown. Base qualities are not recorded, but no much larger clone differs from it by a single base.

In the germline V gene (reference sequence), CDR1 corresponds to MNHNY and CDR2 to SVGAGI. From cysteine to phenylalanine, the CDR3 is 13 amino acids long. This entry keeps only the CDR3 DNA: 39 bases, framed from base 1. V has 2 bases trimmed and J has 4 bases trimmed; junction bases matching no gene number 1. Donors were healthy HIV-negative adults with no recently reported acute infections or vaccinations. Every donor was a Caucasian adult living in Nashville, Tennessee, USA. CD4+ T cells were enriched by magnetic negative selection, after which naive cells were positively selected on CD45RA and the negative fraction was taken as the memory subset. Blood was collected by leukapheresis, and PBMCs were isolated by Ficoll-Histopaque density gradient centrifugation and then cryopreserved in liquid nitrogen vapor phase. Analytical flow cytometry was used to check the purity and quantity of each magnetically sorted T cell population. From each sorted fraction, genomic DNA was isolated and quantified by UV absorbance on a Nanodrop 2000c.

This TCR came from a man aged 18 to 29 in good health. The rearrangement combines TRBV6-6 with TRBJ2-7, with 8 bases aligning to TRBD1. The sequencing input was naive CD4+ T cells sorted from blood. This specimen's cell subset or site label, per the study, means: CD45RA+ positively selected. In nucleotide form, the sequence is TGTGCCAGCAGTTACAGGGACAGGTACGAGCAGTACTTC. It translates to CASSYRDRYEQYF.